The sequence of this T cell receptor (beta chain) was determined in a study of T cell repertoires in ileal Crohn's disease. Whole-study context: Median disease duration was approximately eight years; roughly 40% smoked at surgery.

V was clipped by 5 bases and J by 2 bases; unmatched bases: 7. The CDR3 has 16 residues. Germline V gene data show CDR1 as SGHAT and CDR2 as FQNNGV. Sequenced by immunoSEQ multiplex PCR; TCRdb stores in-frame clones only, minus some. The profile covers approximately 9,000 clones, with around 80% appearing a single time and about 4.3% taken by the ten largest. The clonotype comes from an adult with Crohn's disease. The material sequenced was ileal tissue. This rearrangement joins TRBV11-2 to TRBJ2-3; 10 bases are a match to TRBD2. CDR3 nucleotides: TGTGCCAGCAGCGCCCCGGGACTAGCGTTCACAGATACGCAGTATTTT. Its translation: CASSAPGLAFTDTQYF.